Following are 23 T cell receptor beta chains from one sample sequenced in a study of blood T cell repertoires in COVID-19 (dated by TCRdb to between 2020 and 2021). The library was prepared using the immunoSEQ multiplex PCR assay. Held by TCRdb, this immuneACCESS table contains in-frame sequences only and omits some clones. Under half of the omission traces to an unresolved V gene where checked; the cause of the rest is unknown. This sample gives 100,000 or so clones in total; roughly 90% of them show up just once. Around 5.3% of the sample is taken by the ten largest. The sample taken for sequencing was peripheral blood. These receptor sequences come from a woman between 45 and 60 years old with COVID-19, enrolled during active disease.

Only a few counts were recorded for this clone. The chain couples TRBV30 to TRBJ1-5; TRBD1 matches at 8 bases. Trimming took 0 bases from V and 5 from J; bases not matched to a gene: 6. This CDR3 spans 15 amino acids. CDR1 and CDR2 from the germline V gene are GTSNPN and SVGIG (reference sequence). The CDR3 loop is CAWSVLGQGYQPQHF. Written as DNA, the CDR3 is TGTGCCTGGAGTGTCCTAGGACAGGGCTATCAGCCCCAGCATTTT.

This chain joins TRBV28 and TRBJ2-3, with unresolved D. Per germline, CDR1 MDHEN and CDR2 SYDVKM. V was pared by 2 bases and J by 6 bases, with 6 bases between. CDR3 length equals 12 residues. The CDR3 region is CASSLVSDTQYF. The CDR3 region has the DNA TGTGCCAGCAGTTTAGTGAGCGATACGCAGTATTTT.

This chain joins TRBV7-9 and TRBJ2-5, with D possibly TRBD2 on 5 matching bases. Per germline, CDR1 SEHNR and CDR2 FQNEAQ (reference sequence). The CDR3 has 14 amino acids. The V end lost 5 bases, the J end lost 6 bases, and 16 bases lay between the germline ends. CDR3 bases: TGTGCCAGCAGCGGAGGTAGTAGCGCACAGACCCAGTACTTC. Encoded protein: CASSGGSSAQTQYF.

This clone was found a few times. The gene calls are TRBV10-3 and TRBJ2-5; TRBD1 aligns across 7 bases. V gave up 3 bases and J gave up 3 bases; unmatched junction bases: 4. Germline CDR1 is ENHRY and CDR2 is SYGVKD. The CDR3 totals 14 residues. CDR3 sequence: CAISDPGQKETQYF. DNA of the CDR3: TGTGCCATCAGTGACCCGGGACAGAAAGAGACCCAGTACTTC.

This clone was picked up a small number of times. This chain joins TRBV2 and TRBJ1-5; 7 nucleotides align to TRBD1. The V segment lost 4 bases and the J segment 3 bases; nucleotides outside the gene matches: 3. The germline gives CDR1 SNHLY, CDR2 FYNNEI. The CDR3 has 14 amino acids. CDR3 sequence (DNA): TGTGCCAGCAGTGGACAGGGCTCCAATCAGCCCCAGCATTTT. As protein: CASSGQGSNQPQHF.

This chain uses TRBV30 with TRBJ1-2, with no clear D. CDR3 length equals 14 residues. Germline loops: CDR1 GTSNPN, CDR2 SVGIG (reference sequence). The V end was cut by 4 bases, the J end by 1 base, with 13 bases between. DNA of the CDR3: TGTGCCTGGAAAGGCGGATCCAGTAACTATGGCTACACCTTC. Its translation: CAWKGGSSNYGYTF.

The chain has TRBV2 and TRBJ2-3; D is perhaps TRBD1 (6 bases). The CDR3 consists of 15 residues. Trimming took off 6 bases at V and 1 base at J, with 14 bases between the two ends. Germline CDR1 reads SNHLY; CDR2 reads FYNNEI. CDR3 sequence (DNA): TGTGCCAGCAGAGTCGGGACACCTCGCACAGATACGCAGTATTTT. Protein product: CASRVGTPRTDTQYF.

The chain uses TRBV14 and TRBJ1-2; a weak D match, TRBD1 (5 bases). The V gene's germline CDR1 is SGHDN and CDR2 FVKESK. With 0 bases removed from V and 4 bases from J, the gap between germline ends came to 9 bases. The CDR3 totals 14 residues. CDR3 DNA: TGTGCCAGCAGCCAAGATTGGGGCCTCTATGGCTACACCTTC. This translates into CASSQDWGLYGYTF.

This sequence joins TRBV18 and TRBJ1-1; tentative D call: TRBD1 (6 bases). Per germline, CDR1 KGHSH and CDR2 LQKENI. This CDR3 is 16 amino acids long. With 2 bases removed from V and 1 base from J, the gap between germline ends came to 14 bases. The CDR3 nucleotides read TGTGCCAGCTCACCAGTTTCAGGGGCGGGGAACACTGAAGCTTTCTTT. It is translated as CASSPVSGAGNTEAFF.

The CDR3, as DNA: TGTGCCAGAAGCTTGCAGGCTTACAGGGGTTACCACGAGCAGTACTTC. It yields the protein CARSLQAYRGYHEQYF. The rearrangement uses TRBV5-3 and TRBJ2-7, with 7 bases matching TRBD1. TRBV5-3 is recorded as an ORF, its role being uncertain. Trimming took 1 base from V and 5 from J; bases not matched to a gene: 12. The CDR3 is made up of 16 amino acids.

The chain has TRBV5-1 and TRBJ2-5; 7 bases fit TRBD1. With 0 bases clipped from V and 5 bases from J, the junction kept 7 bases outside the gene matches. This CDR3 region has 15 residues. Looked up from germline, CDR1 is SGHRS and CDR2 is YFSETQ. The CDR3 sequence: CASSLGGDRVETQYF. CDR3 DNA sequence: TGCGCCAGCAGCTTGGGGGGTGACAGGGTGGAGACCCAGTACTTC. Full variable domain (missing parts from reference TRBV5-1 and TRBJ2-5): KAGVTQTPRYLIKTRGQQVTLSCSPISGHRSVSWYQQTPGQGLQFLFEYFSETQRNKGNFPGRFSGRQFSNSRSEMNVSTLELGDSALYLCASSLGGDRVETQYFGPGTRLLVL.

In DNA form, the CDR3 reads TGCAGTGCTAGTGTGTTAAAGGCGGGTTCTTACGGTGAGCAGTTCTTC. Residues: CSASVLKAGSYGEQFF. The J gene is TRBJ2-1, the V gene TRBV20-1, with D maybe TRBD2 (5 bases). The V end lost 3 bases, the J end lost 9 bases, and 24 bases lay between the germline ends. Per germline, CDR1 DFQATT and CDR2 SNEGSKA (reference sequence). CDR3 size: 16 residues.

This sequence joins TRBV4-2 and TRBJ2-7; 10 nucleotides match TRBD1. Germline lookup yields CDR1 LGHNA and CDR2 YNFKEQ. This CDR3 contains 18 residues. V shed 1 base, J shed 7 bases, and the junction held 16 bases outside the gene matches. The CDR3: CASSQGLWTGTGVREQYF. CDR3 DNA: TGTGCCAGCAGCCAAGGGTTGTGGACCGGGACAGGGGTTCGGGAGCAGTACTTC.

The rearrangement joins TRBV4-1 to TRBJ1-3; D call uncertain. Per the germline V gene, CDR1 is MGHRA and CDR2 is YSYEKL. The V and J ends lost 4 bases and 0 bases respectively, with 16 bases between them. The CDR3 runs to 17 residues. CDR3 loop: CASSLGVQLNSGNTIYF. The CDR3, as DNA: TGCGCCAGCAGCCTCGGGGTACAACTAAACTCTGGAAACACCATATATTTT.

V usage is TRBV19 and J usage is TRBJ1-6; D is possibly TRBD1 (5 bases). The germline gives CDR1 LNHDA, CDR2 SQIVND (reference sequence). Trimming took off 5 bases at V and 7 bases at J, with 15 bases between the two ends. The CDR3 consists of 15 residues. In nucleotides, the CDR3 is TGTGCCAGTAGTTTTACAGGCGCGGGAAATTCACCCCTCCACTTT. Protein sequence: CASSFTGAGNSPLHF.

This clone was counted once. This chain connects TRBV10-3 to TRBJ2-5, with 13 bases that match TRBD2. Germline V gene sequence: CDR1 ENHRY, CDR2 SYGVKD. The CDR3 is made up of 19 amino acids. Trimming at V came to 4 bases and at J to 2 bases, leaving 13 bases not matched to a gene. The CDR3 loop reads CAISGAPGLAGTSQETQYF. In nucleotides, the CDR3 is TGTGCCATCAGTGGGGCGCCGGGACTAGCGGGGACGTCACAAGAGACCCAGTACTTC.

The gene calls are TRBV7-3 and TRBJ2-1, with 8 bases aligning to TRBD2. The CDR3 is 12 amino acids. V was clipped by 4 bases and J by 10 bases; unmatched bases: 3. Germline CDR1 reads SGHTA; CDR2 reads FQGTGA. CDR3 bases: TGTGCCAGCAGCTCCCTAGCGGGCGAGCAGTTCTTC. Encoded protein: CASSSLAGEQFF.

This rearrangement joins TRBV6-5 to TRBJ2-3; 7 positions match TRBD2. This CDR3 comprises 14 residues. J gave up 5 bases and V 2 bases, and 4 bases lay outside the gene matches. Germline V gene data show CDR1 as MNHEY and CDR2 as SVGAGI. The CDR3 DNA sequence: TGTGCCAGCAGTTACGGGGGGGTGGGAGATACGCAGTATTTT. Encoded protein: CASSYGGVGDTQYF.

The chain links TRBV5-1 to TRBJ1-2; the D gene is possibly TRBD1 (5 bases). V was clipped by 8 bases and J by 4 bases, with 9 bases between them. Germline V gene data show CDR1 as SGHRS and CDR2 as YFSETQ. The CDR3 covers 11 residues. CDR3 sequence reads: CASRGGYGYTF. The DNA for the CDR3 is TGCGCCAGTAGGGGCGGCTATGGCTACACCTTC.

This chain connects TRBV25-1 to TRBJ1-4, with 7 bases lining up with TRBD1. Germline V lookup: CDR1 MGHDK, CDR2 SYGVNS. Unmatched junction bases numbered 4, after V lost 1 base and J lost 8 bases. The length of the CDR3 is 14 residues. Here the CDR3 reads CASSEFQGGEKLFF. CDR3 bases: TGTGCCAGCAGTGAATTTCAGGGGGGAGAAAAACTGTTTTTT.

This clone was observed a single time. The chain couples TRBV7-9 to TRBJ2-3; 9 bases map to TRBD1. The CDR3 covers 17 residues. The germline CDR1 and CDR2 sequences are SEHNR and FQNEAQ (reference sequence). V shed 1 base and J 2 bases; nucleotides not matched to a gene: 7. CDR3: CASSLVVTGGSTDTQYF. In nucleotides, the CDR3 is TGTGCCAGCAGCTTAGTAGTGACAGGGGGTTCCACAGATACGCAGTATTTT.

V and J are TRBV7-2 and TRBJ2-3; TRBD2 aligns across 11 bases. The ends lost 6 bases at V and 9 bases at J; junction bases unmatched: 11. Germline CDR1 SGHTA, CDR2 FQGNSA. The CDR3 sequence is 15 residues long. The CDR3: CASREGVSGGATQYF. CDR3 DNA: TGTGCCAGCAGAGAAGGAGTTAGCGGGGGGGCCACGCAGTATTTT.

The chain carries TRBV7-9 and TRBJ2-7; possible D gene TRBD2, 6 bases. CDR3 length: 15 residues. With 5 bases removed from V and 7 bases from J, the gap between germline ends came to 21 bases. Germline V gene data show CDR1 as SEHNR and CDR2 as FQNEAQ (reference sequence). CDR3 coding DNA: TGTGCCAGCAGCACGCGGGACTCCGAGGTGGGGGAGCAGTACTTC. Protein sequence: CASSTRDSEVGEQYF.